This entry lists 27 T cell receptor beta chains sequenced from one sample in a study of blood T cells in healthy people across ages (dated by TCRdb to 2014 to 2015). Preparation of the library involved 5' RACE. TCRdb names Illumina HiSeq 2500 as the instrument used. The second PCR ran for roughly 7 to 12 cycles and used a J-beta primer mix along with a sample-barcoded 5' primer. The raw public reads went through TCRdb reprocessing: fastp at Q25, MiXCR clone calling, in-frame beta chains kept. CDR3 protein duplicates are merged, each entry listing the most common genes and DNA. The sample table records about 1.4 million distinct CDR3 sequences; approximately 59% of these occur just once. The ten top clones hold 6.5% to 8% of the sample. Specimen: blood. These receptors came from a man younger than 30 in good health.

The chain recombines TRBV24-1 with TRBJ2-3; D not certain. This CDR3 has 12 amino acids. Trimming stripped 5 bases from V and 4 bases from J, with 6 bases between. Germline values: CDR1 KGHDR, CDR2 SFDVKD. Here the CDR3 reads CATSGVADTQYF. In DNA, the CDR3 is TGTGCCACCAGTGGCGTCGCAGATACGCAGTATTTT.

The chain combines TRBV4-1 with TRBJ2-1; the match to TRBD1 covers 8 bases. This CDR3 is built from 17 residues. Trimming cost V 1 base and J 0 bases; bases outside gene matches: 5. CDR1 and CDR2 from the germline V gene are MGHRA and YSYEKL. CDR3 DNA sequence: TGCGCCAGCAGCCAAGTACCGGACAGGGTCTCCTACAATGAGCAGTTCTTC. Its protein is CASSQVPDRVSYNEQFF.

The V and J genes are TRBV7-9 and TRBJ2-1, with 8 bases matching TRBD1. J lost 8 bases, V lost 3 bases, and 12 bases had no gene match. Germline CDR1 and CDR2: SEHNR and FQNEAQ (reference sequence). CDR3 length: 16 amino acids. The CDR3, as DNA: TGTGCCAGCAGCTTCGGACAGGGCGACCTCAGGGATGAGCAGTTCTTC. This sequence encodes CASSFGQGDLRDEQFF.

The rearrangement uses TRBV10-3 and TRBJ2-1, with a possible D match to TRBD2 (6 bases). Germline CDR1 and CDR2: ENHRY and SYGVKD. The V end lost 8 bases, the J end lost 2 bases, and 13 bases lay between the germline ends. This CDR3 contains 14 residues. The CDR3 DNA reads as TGTGCCATCCAACAAGCGGGCACCTACAATGAGCAGTTCTTC. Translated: CAIQQAGTYNEQFF.

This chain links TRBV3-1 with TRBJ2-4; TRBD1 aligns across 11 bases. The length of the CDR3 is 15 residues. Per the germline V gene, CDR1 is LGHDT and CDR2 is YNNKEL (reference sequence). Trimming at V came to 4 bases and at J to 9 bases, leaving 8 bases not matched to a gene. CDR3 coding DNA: TGTGCCAGCAGCCGAGGGACAGGGGGAAAGGGCATTCAGTACTTC. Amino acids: CASSRGTGGKGIQYF.

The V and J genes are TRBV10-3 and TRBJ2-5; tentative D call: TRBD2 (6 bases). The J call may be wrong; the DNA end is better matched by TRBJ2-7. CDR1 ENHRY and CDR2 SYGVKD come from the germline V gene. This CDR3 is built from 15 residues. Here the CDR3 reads CAIGGAAVASYEQYF. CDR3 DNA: TGTGCCATCGGCGGGGCAGCTGTTGCAAGCTACGAGCAGTACTTC.

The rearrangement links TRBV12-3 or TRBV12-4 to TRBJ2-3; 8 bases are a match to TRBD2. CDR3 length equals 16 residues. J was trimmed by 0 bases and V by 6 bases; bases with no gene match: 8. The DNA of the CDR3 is TGTGCCAGCAGCCTAAGAGCGGGGGAGAGCACAGATACGCAGTATTTT. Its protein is CASSLRAGESTDTQYF.

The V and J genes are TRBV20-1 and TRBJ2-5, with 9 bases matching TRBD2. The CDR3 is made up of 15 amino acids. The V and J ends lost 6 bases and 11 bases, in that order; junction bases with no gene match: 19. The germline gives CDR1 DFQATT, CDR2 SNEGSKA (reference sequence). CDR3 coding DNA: TGCAGTGCCGACCCCCCGCGGGGGGGGATCAATGAGCAGTACTTC. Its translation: CSADPPRGGINEQYF.

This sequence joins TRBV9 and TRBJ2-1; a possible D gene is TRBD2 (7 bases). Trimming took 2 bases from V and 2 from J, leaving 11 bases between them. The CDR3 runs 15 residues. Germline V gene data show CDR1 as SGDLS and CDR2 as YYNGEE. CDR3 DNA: TGTGCCAGCAGCGTCTGGGGGGGCACCTACAATGAGCAGTTCTTC. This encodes CASSVWGGTYNEQFF.

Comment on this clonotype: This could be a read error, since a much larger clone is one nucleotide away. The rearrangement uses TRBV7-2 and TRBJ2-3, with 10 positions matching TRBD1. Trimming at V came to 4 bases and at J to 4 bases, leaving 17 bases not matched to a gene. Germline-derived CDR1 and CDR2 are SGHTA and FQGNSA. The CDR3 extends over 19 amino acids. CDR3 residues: CASSSHSDRGSLQADTQYF. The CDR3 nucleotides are TGTGCCAGCAGCTCCCATTCGGACAGGGGGAGTTTACAGGCAGATACGCAGTATTTT.

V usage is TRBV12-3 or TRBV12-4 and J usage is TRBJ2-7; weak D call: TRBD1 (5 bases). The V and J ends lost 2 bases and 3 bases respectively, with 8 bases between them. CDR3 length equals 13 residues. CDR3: CASSLKGYYEQYF. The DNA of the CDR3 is TGTGCCAGCAGTTTAAAGGGGTACTACGAGCAGTACTTC.

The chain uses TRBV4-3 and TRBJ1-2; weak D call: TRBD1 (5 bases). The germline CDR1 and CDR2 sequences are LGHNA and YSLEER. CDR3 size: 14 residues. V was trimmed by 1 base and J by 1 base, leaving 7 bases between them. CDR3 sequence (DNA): TGCGCCAGCAGCCAAGGGACAAATAACTATGGCTACACCTTC. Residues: CASSQGTNNYGYTF.

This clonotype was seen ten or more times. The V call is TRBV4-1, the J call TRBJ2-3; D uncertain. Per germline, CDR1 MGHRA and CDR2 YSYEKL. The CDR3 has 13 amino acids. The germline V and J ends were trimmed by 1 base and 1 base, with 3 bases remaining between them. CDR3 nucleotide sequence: TGCGCCAGCAGCCAAGTAGGCACAGATACGCAGTATTTT. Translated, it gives CASSQVGTDTQYF.

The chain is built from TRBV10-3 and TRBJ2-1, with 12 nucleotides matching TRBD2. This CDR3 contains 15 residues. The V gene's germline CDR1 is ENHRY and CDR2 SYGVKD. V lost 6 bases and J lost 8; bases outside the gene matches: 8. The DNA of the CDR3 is TGTGCCATCAGGAGGACTAGCGGGGCCCATGATGAGCAGTTCTTC. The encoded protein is CAIRRTSGAHDEQFF.

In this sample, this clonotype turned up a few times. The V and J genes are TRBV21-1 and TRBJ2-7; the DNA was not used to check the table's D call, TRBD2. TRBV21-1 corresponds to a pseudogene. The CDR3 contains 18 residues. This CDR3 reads CASSKGSRSGIKSYEQYF. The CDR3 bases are TGTGCCAGCAGCAAAGGATCCAGGAGCGGGATCAAATCCTACGAGCAGTACTTC.

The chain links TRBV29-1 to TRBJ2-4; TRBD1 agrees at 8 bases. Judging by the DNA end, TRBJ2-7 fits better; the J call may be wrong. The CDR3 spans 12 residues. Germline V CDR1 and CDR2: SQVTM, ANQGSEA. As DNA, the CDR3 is TGCAGCACCCGGACAGGGTCATACGAGCAGTACTTC. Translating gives CSTRTGSYEQYF.

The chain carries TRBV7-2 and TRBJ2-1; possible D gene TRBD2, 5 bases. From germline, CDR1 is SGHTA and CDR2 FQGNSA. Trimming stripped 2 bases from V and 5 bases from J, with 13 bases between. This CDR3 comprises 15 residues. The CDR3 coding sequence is TGTGCCAGCAGCTTAACTAGGGTGGTCCACAATGAGCAGTTCTTC. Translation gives CASSLTRVVHNEQFF.

The chain's CDR3 is CASSQQRTGELFF. DNA of the CDR3: TGTGCCAGCAGCCAACAAAGGACCGGGGAGCTGTTTTTT. V gene TRBV5-4 combines with J gene TRBJ2-2; D not resolved. Germline loops: CDR1 SGHNT, CDR2 YYREEE (reference sequence). Trimming stripped 4 bases from V and 5 bases from J, with 9 bases between. CDR3 size: 13 residues.

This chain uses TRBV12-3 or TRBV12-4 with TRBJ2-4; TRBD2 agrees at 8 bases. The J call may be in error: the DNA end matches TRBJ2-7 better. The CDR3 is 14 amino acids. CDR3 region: CASSRRLARDEQYF. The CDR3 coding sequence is TGTGCCAGCAGTCGTAGACTAGCGAGGGACGAGCAGTACTTC.

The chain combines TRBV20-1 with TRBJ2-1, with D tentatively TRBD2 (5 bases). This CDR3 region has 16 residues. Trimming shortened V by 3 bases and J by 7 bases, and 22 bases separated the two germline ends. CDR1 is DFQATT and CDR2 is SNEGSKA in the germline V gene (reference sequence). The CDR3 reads CSASNPRAGGSNEQFF. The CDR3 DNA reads TGCAGTGCTAGTAACCCTCGGGCGGGTGGTTCTAATGAGCAGTTCTTC.

The CDR3: CSASPGVRTGELFF. For the CDR3, the DNA is TGCAGTGCTAGTCCCGGGGTTCGGACCGGGGAGCTGTTTTTT. This chain joins TRBV20-1 and TRBJ2-2; a weak D match, TRBD2 (5 bases). Per the germline V gene, CDR1 is DFQATT and CDR2 is SNEGSKA (reference sequence). V gave up 3 bases and J gave up 5 bases, with 13 bases separating them. This CDR3 contains 14 residues.

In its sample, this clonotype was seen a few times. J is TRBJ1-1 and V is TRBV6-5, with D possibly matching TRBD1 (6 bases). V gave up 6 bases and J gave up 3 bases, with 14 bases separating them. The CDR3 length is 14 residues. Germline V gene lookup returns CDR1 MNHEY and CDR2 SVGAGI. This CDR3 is CASSLTGPYTEAFF. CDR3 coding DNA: TGTGCCAGCAGCTTGACAGGCCCCTACACTGAAGCTTTCTTT.

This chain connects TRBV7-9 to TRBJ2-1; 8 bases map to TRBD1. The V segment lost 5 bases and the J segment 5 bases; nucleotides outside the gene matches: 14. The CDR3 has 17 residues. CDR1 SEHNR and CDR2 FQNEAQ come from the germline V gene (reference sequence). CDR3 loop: CASSPNLPGQANNEQFF. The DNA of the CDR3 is TGTGCCAGCAGCCCCAACCTCCCGGGACAGGCGAACAATGAGCAGTTCTTC.

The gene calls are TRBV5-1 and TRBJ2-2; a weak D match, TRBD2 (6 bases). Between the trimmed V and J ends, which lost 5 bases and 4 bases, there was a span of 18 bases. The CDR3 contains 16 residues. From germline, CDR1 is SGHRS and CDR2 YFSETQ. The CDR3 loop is CASRRWGDVGTGELFF. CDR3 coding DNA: TGCGCCAGCAGAAGATGGGGGGATGTTGGCACCGGGGAGCTGTTTTTT. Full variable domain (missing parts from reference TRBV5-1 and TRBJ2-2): KAGVTQTPRYLIKTRGQQVTLSCSPISGHRSVSWYQQTPGQGLQFLFEYFSETQRNKGNFPGRFSGRQFSNSRSEMNVSTLELGDSALYLCASRRWGDVGTGELFFGEGSRLTVL.

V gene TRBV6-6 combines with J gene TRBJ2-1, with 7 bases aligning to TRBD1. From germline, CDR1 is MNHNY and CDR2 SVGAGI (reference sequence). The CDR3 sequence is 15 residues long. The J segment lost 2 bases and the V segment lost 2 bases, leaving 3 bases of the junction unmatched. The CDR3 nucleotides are TGTGCCAGCAGTTACGCGACAGGGACCTACAATGAGCAGTTCTTC. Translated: CASSYATGTYNEQFF.

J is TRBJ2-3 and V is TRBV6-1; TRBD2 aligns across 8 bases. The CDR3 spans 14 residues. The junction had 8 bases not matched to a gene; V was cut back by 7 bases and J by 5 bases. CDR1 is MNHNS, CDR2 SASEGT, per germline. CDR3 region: CASTTGGAGDTQYF. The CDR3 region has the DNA TGTGCCAGCACTACGGGGGGGGCGGGAGATACGCAGTATTTT.

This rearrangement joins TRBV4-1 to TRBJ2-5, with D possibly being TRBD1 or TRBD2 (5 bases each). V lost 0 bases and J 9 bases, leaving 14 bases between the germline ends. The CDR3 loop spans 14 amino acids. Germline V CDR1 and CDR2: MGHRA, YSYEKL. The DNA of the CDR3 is TGCGCCAGCAGCCAAGACCCCGCAGGGACGGCCCAGTACTTC. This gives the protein CASSQDPAGTAQYF.